This paragraph covers one T cell receptor beta chain sequence. Its specificity is not known. The sample belongs to a study of molecular identifiers for immune sequencing clone quantification. Across the whole study: In replicates, the authors split RNA from 20,000 or 100,000 naive CD8 cells five ways and sequenced four.

Study-wide results and limits: Naive cells had under 1% of molecules in clones above 20 RNA copies, effectors over 99%. Spike-in Jurkat TCR RNA from a single cell reportedly registered among about a million naive cells.

One entry per CDR3 protein results from TCRdb running MiXCR on the PCR reads. Counted here are about 640,000 distinct CDR3 sequences, about 20% occurring once; the ten biggest clones make up roughly 0.9%. The receptor was isolated from a human donor in good health. Some libraries in this study had Jurkat cell RNA spiked in. The sample comprised naive CD8+ T cells from blood, with Jurkat cell RNA spiked in. The subset: FACS-sorted CD8+CD4-CCR7+CD45RA+ naive T cells.

As DNA, the CDR3 is TGTGCCAGCAGCTTGGAGGACATCCCAGGGACCCAGTACTTC. As protein: CASSLEDIPGTQYF. The rearrangement joins TRBV5-6 to TRBJ2-5; D is perhaps TRBD1 (5 bases). Germline CDR1 is SGHDT and CDR2 is YYEEEE. This CDR3 has 14 residues. The V end was cut by 0 bases, the J end by 7 bases, with 13 bases between.